These T cell receptor beta chains were read from a single sample in a study of blood T cells in healthy people across ages. TCRdb recomputed calls from the 5' RACE reads with MiXCR, one row per CDR3 protein. The sample comprises 550,000 to 700,000 distinct CDR3 sequences, roughly 28% of which are singletons, and 18% rests with the top ten. Sequencing was done on a sample of blood. The receptors shown here come from a woman aged 70-85 years in good health. The CDR3 runs from the conserved cysteine through the conserved F or W. A D gene is named only where the DNA matches it firmly. Rows give clone size only sometimes, using once, few, many, or a class for an expanded clone.

clone size	V gene	J gene	D gene	CDR3 DNA	CDR3 protein
few	TRBV18	TRBJ1-5	-	TGTGCCAGCTCAAAACAGGAAGGTAGCAATCAGCCCCAGCATTTT	CASSKQEGSNQPQHF
few	TRBV3-1	TRBJ1-1	-	TGTGCCAGCAGCCCCCCTAAAGGGATCGGGGCGGCTTTCTTT	CASSPPKGIGAAFF
-	TRBV3-1	TRBJ1-1	TRBD1	TGTGCCAGCCAAATTCAAGGAGGGGGCAACACTGAAGCTTTCTTT	CASQIQGGGNTEAFF
-	TRBV7-3	TRBJ1-1	TRBD1	TGTGCCAGCAGCCCGACCACAGGGGACACTGAAGCTTTCTTT	CASSPTTGDTEAFF
few	TRBV20-1	TRBJ2-3	-	TGCAGTGCTCGAGGGCCACGGATCACAGATACGCAGTATTTT	CSARGPRITDTQYF
few	TRBV21-1	TRBJ2-5	-	TGTGCCAGCAGCAAAGGCGGGGAAGGACTAGCGGGGAAGTACCAAGAGACCCAGTACTTC	CASSKGGEGLAGKYQETQYF
-	TRBV10-3	TRBJ1-5	-	TGTGCCACCACGACAGTCGGCAATCAGCCCCAGCATTTT	CATTTVGNQPQHF
few	TRBV7-2	TRBJ2-7	TRBD2	TGTGCCAGCAGGAAAGCGGGGGGGTACGAGCAGTACTTC	CASRKAGGYEQYF
-	TRBV6-5	TRBJ1-3	TRBD1	TGTGCCAGCGGGGACAGAAGAAACACCATATATTTT	CASGDRRNTIYF
few	TRBV13	TRBJ1-2	TRBD1	TGTGCCAGCAGTCTCATCATGGACAGGGAAAGTGGAGGCTACACCTTC	CASSLIMDRESGGYTF
few	TRBV5-1	TRBJ1-3	TRBD1	TGCGCCAGCAGCTCGGGACAGCACATCTCTTACTCTGGAAACACCATATATTTT	CASSSGQHISYSGNTIYF
few	TRBV27	TRBJ1-4	TRBD1	TGTGCCAACAGGGGGACAGAAGTTTCTACAACTAATGAAAAACTGTTTTTT	CANRGTEVSTTNEKLFF
few	TRBV14	TRBJ2-3	TRBD2	TGTGCCAGCAGCAAGACCGGGACTAGCGGGGGCACAGATACGCAGTATTTT	CASSKTGTSGGTDTQYF
-	TRBV3-1	TRBJ1-5	-	TGTGCCAGCAGCTCCGACGGACCTCTTCCTAATCAGCCCCAGCATTTT	CASSSDGPLPNQPQHF
-	TRBV5-1	TRBJ2-3	-	TGCGCCAGCAGCTTGGTTGAGTTGAGGGATACGCAGTATTTT	CASSLVELRDTQYF
few	TRBV4-1	TRBJ1-5	-	TGCGCCAGCAGCCAAGAGTTACAGGGATCTCAGCCCCAGCATTTT	CASSQELQGSQPQHF
once	TRBV7-2	TRBJ2-7	-	TGTGCCAGCAGCCCCGGTTTGACCGGGGAGCAGTACTTC	CASSPGLTGEQYF
few	TRBV29-1	TRBJ2-7	-	TGCAGCGTTGTCGCAGAACCGCTCTACGAGCAGTACTTC	CSVVAEPLYEQYF
few	TRBV2	TRBJ2-5	-	TGTGCCAGCAGTGATAATGGGTGGGAGACCCAGTACTTC	CASSDNGWETQYF
-	TRBV6-5	TRBJ2-3	TRBD2	TGTGCCAGCAGCCCCTGGGGACTAAAAACAGATACGCAGTATTTT	CASSPWGLKTDTQYF
-	TRBV20-1	TRBJ2-5	-	TGCAGTGCTAGAGACCTCACATGGATAGAGACCCAGTACTTC	CSARDLTWIETQYF
few	TRBV7-2	TRBJ2-1	TRBD2	TGTGCCAGCAGCGTTGGACTAGCAGAGGACAATGAGCAGTTCTTC	CASSVGLAEDNEQFF
-	TRBV5-4	TRBJ2-1	-	TGTGCCAGCAGCTTGGCCGTAAACAATGAGCAGTTCTTC	CASSLAVNNEQFF
-	TRBV6-6	TRBJ1-1	TRBD1	TGTGCCAGCAGTTCACCGGGACAGGGTCGATTTGACACTGAAGCTTTCTTT	CASSSPGQGRFDTEAFF
few	TRBV6-6	TRBJ1-1	-	TGTGCCAGCAGTTACTCGAATCCGGTAAGGGGGATGAACACTGAAGCTTTCTTT	CASSYSNPVRGMNTEAFF
few	TRBV5-1	TRBJ2-7	TRBD1	TGCGCCAGCAGCGGACCGGGACAGGGTAACGAGCAGTACTTC	CASSGPGQGNEQYF
few	TRBV6-2/TRBV6-3	TRBJ2-5	-	TGTGCCAGCAGTTTCTCTACGGAGGAGACCCAGTACTTC	CASSFSTEETQYF
-	TRBV9	TRBJ1-2	TRBD1	TGTGCCAGCGGCTCAGGGGGCGCGCAAGGCTACACCTTC	CASGSGGAQGYTF
-	TRBV4-2	TRBJ1-1	TRBD1	TGTGCCAGCAGCCAGGGGACGGGACAGAAAAAGGAAGCTTTCTTT	CASSQGTGQKKEAFF
-	TRBV11-2	TRBJ1-2	-	TGTGCCAGCAGCTTCGCATCCTCTGGACAAAGTGGCTACACCTTC	CASSFASSGQSGYTF
few	TRBV6-5	TRBJ2-3	-	TGTGCCTGCAGTTGGCAGGGAAGAGGAGATACGCAGTATTTT	CACSWQGRGDTQYF
-	TRBV2	TRBJ2-1	-	TGTGCCAGCAGTGAGTGGCACGAGCAGTTCTTC	CASSEWHEQFF
-	TRBV6-5	TRBJ1-4	-	TGTGCCAGCAGGTTCCGGGGGGATCATGAAAAACTGTTTTTT	CASRFRGDHEKLFF
many	TRBV6-5	TRBJ2-5	-	TGTGCCAGCAGTTACCCTTCGGGGGAGACCCAGTACTTC	CASSYPSGETQYF
-	TRBV6-2/TRBV6-3	TRBJ2-2	-	TGTGCCAGCAGTTTTATAGCCCCGACCGGGGAGCTGTTTTTT	CASSFIAPTGELFF
-	TRBV20-1	TRBJ2-7	-	TGCAGTGCTAGAGCTGCGGCAGGGTTCTCCTACGAGCAGTACTTC	CSARAAAGFSYEQYF
many	TRBV27	TRBJ2-7	-	TGTGCCAGCAGTTTCCTGGCTAGCGACGAGCAGTACTTC	CASSFLASDEQYF
few	TRBV7-2	TRBJ2-3	TRBD2	TGTGCCAGCAGCTTAGATCTTAGCGGGGGGGCCTTCGATACGCAGTATTTT	CASSLDLSGGAFDTQYF
many	TRBV29-1	TRBJ1-1	TRBD1	TGCAGCGCCTACCCACCGGGACAGTGGGGAGCTTTCTTT	CSAYPPGQWGAFF
few	TRBV20-1	TRBJ2-5	TRBD2	TGCAGCTTGCTGGGGACTAGATTGCAAGAGACCCAGTACTTC	CSLLGTRLQETQYF
few	TRBV3-1	TRBJ2-3	-	TGTGCCAGCAGCCAAGCGACTCTGAAAATGGATACGCAGTATTTT	CASSQATLKMDTQYF
-	TRBV11-2	TRBJ2-7	TRBD1	TGTGCCAGCAGCTTATACGGGGACAGGGGGCGGTACGAGCAGTACTTC	CASSLYGDRGRYEQYF
-	TRBV20-1	TRBJ2-1	TRBD1	TGCAGTGCCCAAAGGACAGGTATCAATGAGCAGTTCTTC	CSAQRTGINEQFF
many	TRBV12-3/TRBV12-4	TRBJ2-1	TRBD2	TGTGCCAGCAGTTTCCACATGGGACGGGGAGGGGAGAATGAGCAGTTCTTC	CASSFHMGRGGENEQFF
-	TRBV20-1	TRBJ2-4	-	TGCAGTGCAACAGGGAGGGCCAAAAACATTCAGTACTTC	CSATGRAKNIQYF